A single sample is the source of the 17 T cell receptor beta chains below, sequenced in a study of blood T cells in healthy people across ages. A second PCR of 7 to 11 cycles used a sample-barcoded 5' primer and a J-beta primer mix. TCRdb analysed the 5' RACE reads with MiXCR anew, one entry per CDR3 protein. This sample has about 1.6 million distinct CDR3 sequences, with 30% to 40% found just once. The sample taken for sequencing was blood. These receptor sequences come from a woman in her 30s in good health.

In DNA, the CDR3 is TGTGCCAGCAGCTTAGTGGGGGACAGGTTTCACCACGAGCAGTACTTC. It codes for CASSLVGDRFHHEQYF. V and J are TRBV11-2 and TRBJ2-7; 8 nucleotides agree with TRBD1. The CDR3 spans 16 residues. CDR1 SGHAT and CDR2 FQNNGV come from the germline V gene. V dropped 1 base and J dropped 5; count of bases not matched to a gene: 10.

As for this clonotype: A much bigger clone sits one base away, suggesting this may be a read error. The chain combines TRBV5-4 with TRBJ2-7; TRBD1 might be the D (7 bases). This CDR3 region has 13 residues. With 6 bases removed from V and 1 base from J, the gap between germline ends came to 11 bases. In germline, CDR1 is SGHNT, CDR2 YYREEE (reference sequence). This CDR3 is CASTAGGSYEQYF. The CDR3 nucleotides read TGTGCCAGCACCGCAGGGGGGTCCTACGAGCAGTACTTC.

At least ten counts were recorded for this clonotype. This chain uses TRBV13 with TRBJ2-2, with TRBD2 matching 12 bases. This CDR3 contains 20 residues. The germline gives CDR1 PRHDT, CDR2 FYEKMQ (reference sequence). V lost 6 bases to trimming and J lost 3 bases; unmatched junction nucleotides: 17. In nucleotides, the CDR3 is TGTGCCAGCAGGGCCTCCTCACTAGCGGGAGGCCTCAAGGACACCGGGGAGCTGTTTTTT. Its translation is CASRASSLAGGLKDTGELFF.

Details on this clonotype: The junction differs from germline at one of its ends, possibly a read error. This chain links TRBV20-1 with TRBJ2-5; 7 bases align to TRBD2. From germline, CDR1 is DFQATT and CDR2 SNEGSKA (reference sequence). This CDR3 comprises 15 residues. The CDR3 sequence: CSARVGSGPEETQYF. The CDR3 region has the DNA TGCAGTGCCAGAGTTGGTAGCGGGCCCGAAGAGACCCAGTACTTC.

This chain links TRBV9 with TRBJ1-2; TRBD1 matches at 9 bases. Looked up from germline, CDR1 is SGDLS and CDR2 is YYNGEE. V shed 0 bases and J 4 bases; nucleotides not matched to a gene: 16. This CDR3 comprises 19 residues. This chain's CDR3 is CASSVVGTGKGIDSYGYTF. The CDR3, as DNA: TGTGCCAGCAGCGTAGTGGGGACAGGGAAGGGAATCGACTCCTATGGCTACACCTTC.

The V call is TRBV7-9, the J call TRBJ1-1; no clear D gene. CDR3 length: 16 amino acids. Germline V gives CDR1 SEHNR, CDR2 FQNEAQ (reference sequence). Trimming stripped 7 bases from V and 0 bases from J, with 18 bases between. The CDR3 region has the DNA TGTGCCAGCACCTCTCGCCGTTCGGGTTTGAACACTGAAGCTTTCTTT. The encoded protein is CASTSRRSGLNTEAFF.

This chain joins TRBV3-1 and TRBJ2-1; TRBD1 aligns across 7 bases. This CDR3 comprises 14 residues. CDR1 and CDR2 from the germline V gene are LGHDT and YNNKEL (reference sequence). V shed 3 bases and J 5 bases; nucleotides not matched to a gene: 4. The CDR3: CASSQPGQHNEQFF. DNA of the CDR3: TGTGCCAGCAGCCAGCCGGGACAGCACAATGAGCAGTTCTTC.

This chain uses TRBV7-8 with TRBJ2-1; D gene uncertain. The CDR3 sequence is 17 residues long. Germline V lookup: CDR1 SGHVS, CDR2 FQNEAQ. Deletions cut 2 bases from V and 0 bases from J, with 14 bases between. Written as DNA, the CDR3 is TGTGCCAGCAGCTTACGGAACCTAGAACCCTCCTACAATGAGCAGTTCTTC. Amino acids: CASSLRNLEPSYNEQFF.

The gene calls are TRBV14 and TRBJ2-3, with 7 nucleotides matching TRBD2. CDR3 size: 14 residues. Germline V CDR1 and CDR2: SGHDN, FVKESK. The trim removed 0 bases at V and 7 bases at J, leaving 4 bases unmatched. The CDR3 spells CASSQEGRVYTQYF. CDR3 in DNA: TGTGCCAGCAGCCAAGAGGGGAGGGTCTATACGCAGTATTTT.

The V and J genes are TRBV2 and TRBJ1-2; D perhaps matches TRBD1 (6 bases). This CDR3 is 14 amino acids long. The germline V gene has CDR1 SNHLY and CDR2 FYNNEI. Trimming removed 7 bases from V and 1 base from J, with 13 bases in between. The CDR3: CASIRGRGNYGYTF. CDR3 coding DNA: TGTGCCAGCATTCGGGGCAGGGGTAACTATGGCTACACCTTC.

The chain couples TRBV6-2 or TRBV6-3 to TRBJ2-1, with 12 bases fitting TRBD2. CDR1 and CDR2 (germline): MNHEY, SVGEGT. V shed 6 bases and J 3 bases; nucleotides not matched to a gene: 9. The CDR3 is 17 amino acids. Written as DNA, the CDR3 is TGTGCCAGCAGACCACCTAGCGGGAGGGAGCACTACAATGAGCAGTTCTTC. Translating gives CASRPPSGREHYNEQFF.

Written as DNA, the CDR3 is TGTGCCAGCAGCTTGGTAGGGGGTGGGGCCAACGTCCTGACTTTC. This encodes CASSLVGGGANVLTF. The J gene is TRBJ2-6, the V gene TRBV7-2; tentative D call: TRBD1 (6 bases). The CDR3 runs 15 residues. Germline V gene data show CDR1 as SGHTA and CDR2 as FQGNSA. V was cut by 3 bases and J by 3 bases, with 9 bases left in between.

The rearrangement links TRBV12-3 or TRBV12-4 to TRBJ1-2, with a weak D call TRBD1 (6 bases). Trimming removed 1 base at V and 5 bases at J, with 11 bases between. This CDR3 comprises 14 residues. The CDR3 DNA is TGTGCCAGCAGTTTAGGACAGGAGATTTATGGCTACACCTTC. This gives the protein CASSLGQEIYGYTF.

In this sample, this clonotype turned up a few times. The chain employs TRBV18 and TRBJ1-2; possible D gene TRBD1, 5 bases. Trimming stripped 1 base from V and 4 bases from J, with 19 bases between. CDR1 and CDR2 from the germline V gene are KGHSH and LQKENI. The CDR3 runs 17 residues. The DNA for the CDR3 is TGTGCCAGCTCACCACGAAGTCGGGACCGAGCTAGCTATGGCTACACCTTC. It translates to CASSPRSRDRASYGYTF.

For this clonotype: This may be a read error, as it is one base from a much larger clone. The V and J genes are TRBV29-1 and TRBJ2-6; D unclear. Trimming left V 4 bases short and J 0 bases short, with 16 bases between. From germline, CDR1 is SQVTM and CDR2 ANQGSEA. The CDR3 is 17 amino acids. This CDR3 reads CSVATGSPFSGANVLTF. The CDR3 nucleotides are TGCAGCGTTGCGACGGGTTCCCCCTTCTCTGGGGCCAACGTCCTGACTTTC.

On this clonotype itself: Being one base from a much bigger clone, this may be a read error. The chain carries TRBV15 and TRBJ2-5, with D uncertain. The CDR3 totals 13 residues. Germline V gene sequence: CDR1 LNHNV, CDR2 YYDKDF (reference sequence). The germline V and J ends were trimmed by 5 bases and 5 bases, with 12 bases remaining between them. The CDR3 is CATSANKWETQYF. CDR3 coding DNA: TGTGCCACCAGCGCTAACAAGTGGGAGACCCAGTACTTC.

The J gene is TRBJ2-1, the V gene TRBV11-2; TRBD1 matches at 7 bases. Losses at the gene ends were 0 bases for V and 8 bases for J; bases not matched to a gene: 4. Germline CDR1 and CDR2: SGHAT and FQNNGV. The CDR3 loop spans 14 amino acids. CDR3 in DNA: TGTGCCAGCAGCTTAGAGACAGGGTATCATGAGCAGTTCTTC. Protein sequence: CASSLETGYHEQFF.